This is a list of T cell receptor beta chains from one sample in a study of T cell responses to AZD1222 COVID-19 vaccine. Sequencing was performed with immunoSEQ multiplex PCR; in TCRdb, only in-frame clones are kept and a portion is missing. Among over 130,000 clones listed, 75% to 90% were seen once. The sample was peripheral blood, taken 28 days after the second AZD1222 dose. These TCRs come from an adult who received the AZD1222 COVID-19 vaccine. Each CDR3 is given with its conserved first and last residue. D genes are given only for firm matches. The size of a clone is reported for some rows only, either as once, few or many, or as a class for expanded clones.

TRBV28	NA	TRBJ1-6	TRBD1	CASRAGGSSYNSPLHF	TGTGCCAGCAGGGCAGGGGGGAGCTCCTATAATTCACCCCTCCACTTT
TRBV6-1	NA	TRBJ2-7	TRBD1	CASSDSHYRGNFNEQYF	TGTGCCAGCAGTGATTCGCACTACAGGGGGAATTTCAACGAGCAGTACTTC
TRBV19	NA	TRBJ1-1	NA	CASSIEGLLNTEAFF	TGTGCCAGTAGTATAGAGGGACTTCTGAACACTGAAGCTTTCTTT
TRBV6-5	NA	TRBJ1-1	NA	CASSYGTYRNTEAFF	TGTGCCAGCAGTTACGGTACATACAGGAACACTGAAGCTTTCTTT
TRBV5-4	few	TRBJ1-2	NA	CASSFGQDNGYTF	TGTGCCAGCAGCTTCGGGCAGGACAATGGCTACACCTTC
TRBV7-2	NA	TRBJ1-5	NA	CASSQGAISISNQPQHF	TGTGCCAGCAGCCAAGGGGCCATATCGATTAGCAATCAGCCCCAGCATTTT
TRBV4-3	NA	TRBJ2-3	TRBD2	CASRMGLAGESDTQYF	TGCGCCAGCCGCATGGGACTAGCGGGAGAGTCAGATACGCAGTATTTT
TRBV11-2	NA	TRBJ2-7	TRBD2	CASSRTSGAGSYEQYF	TGTGCCAGCAGTCGGACTAGCGGGGCAGGGAGCTACGAGCAGTACTTC
TRBV30	NA	TRBJ2-3	TRBD2	CAWSARGGTDTQYF	TGTGCCTGGAGTGCTCGCGGGGGGACAGATACGCAGTATTTT
TRBV4-3	NA	TRBJ2-2	TRBD2	CASSQYYFGSGSSTGELFF	TGCGCCAGCAGCCAGTACTATTTCGGGAGCGGGAGCTCTACCGGGGAGCTGTTTTTT
TRBV7-8	NA	TRBJ1-5	NA	CASSLELGSNQPQHF	TGTGCCAGCAGCTTAGAGTTGGGAAGCAATCAGCCCCAGCATTTT
TRBV2	NA	TRBJ2-5	TRBD2	CASGTSGPSSGTQYF	TGTGCCAGTGGGACTAGCGGTCCGTCCTCGGGGACCCAGTACTTC
TRBV30	NA	TRBJ1-5	NA	CAWSDEGYQPQHF	TGTGCCTGGAGTGACGAGGGGTATCAGCCCCAGCATTTT
TRBV13	NA	TRBJ2-1	TRBD2	CASSPSSGRSWGEQFF	TGTGCCAGCAGCCCCTCTAGCGGGAGGTCCTGGGGTGAGCAGTTCTTC
TRBV28	once	TRBJ1-1	NA	CASSSPTMGAEAFF	TGTGCCAGCAGTTCGCCCACTATGGGAGCTGAAGCTTTCTTT
TRBV5-1	few	TRBJ2-2	TRBD1	CASSSRDRGRVAGELFF	TGCGCCAGCAGCTCCAGAGACAGGGGGCGCGTGGCCGGGGAGCTGTTTTTT
TRBV28	NA	TRBJ2-3	NA	CASKDGVRDTQYF	TGTGCCAGTAAGGATGGGGTCAGAGATACGCAGTATTTT
TRBV29-1	NA	TRBJ1-1	NA	CSVDLPGHTEAFF	TGCAGCGTTGATCTTCCAGGGCACACTGAAGCTTTCTTT
TRBV7-9	NA	TRBJ2-1	NA	CASSRDLDPEQFF	TGTGCCAGCAGCAGGGACTTAGACCCTGAGCAGTTCTTC
TRBV4-2	NA	TRBJ1-6	NA	CASMALGPNNSPLHF	TGTGCCAGCATGGCCTTGGGCCCAAATAATTCACCCCTCCACTTT
TRBV28	NA	TRBJ2-1	NA	CASSITSSYNEQFF	TGTGCCAGCAGTATAACGAGCTCCTACAATGAGCAGTTCTTC
TRBV27	NA	TRBJ1-2	TRBD1	CASSSTGVDYGYTF	TGTGCCAGCAGTTCGACAGGGGTTGACTATGGCTACACCTTC
TRBV7-2	NA	TRBJ2-1	TRBD2	CASSPDLAGGGEQFF	TGTGCCAGCAGCCCCGACCTAGCGGGAGGAGGTGAGCAGTTCTTC
TRBV27	NA	TRBJ1-3	NA	CASSLARPGRSSGNTIYF	TGTGCCAGCAGTTTAGCCCGGCCAGGACGGAGCTCTGGAAACACCATATATTTT
TRBV2	NA	TRBJ1-2	NA	CASNLQGAGSYGYTF	TGTGCCAGCAACTTACAGGGTGCTGGGTCGTATGGCTACACCTTC
TRBV6-1	NA	TRBJ1-1	TRBD1	CASSGGWTGRLGTEAFF	TGTGCCAGCAGTGGGGGTTGGACAGGGCGACTTGGGACTGAAGCTTTCTTT
TRBV10-2	NA	TRBJ1-3	NA	CASSEHPQSGNTIYF	TGCGCCAGCAGTGAACACCCACAATCCGGAAACACCATATATTTT
TRBV6-5	NA	TRBJ1-6	NA	CASSYSGGRNSPLHF	TGTGCCAGCAGTTACTCGGGGGGTAGGAATTCACCCCTCCACTTT
TRBV28	NA	TRBJ1-5	NA	CASINTAGPWPQHF	TGTGCCAGCATTAACACAGCGGGCCCGTGGCCCCAGCATTTT
TRBV6-5	NA	TRBJ2-2	NA	CASRPDRNTGELFF	TGTGCCAGTCGCCCGGACAGGAACACCGGGGAGCTGTTTTTT
TRBV7-2	NA	TRBJ2-7	NA	CASSLDGGAAYEQYF	TGTGCCAGCAGCTTAGATGGGGGGGCGGCCTACGAGCAGTACTTC
TRBV5-5	NA	TRBJ2-3	NA	CASSLVASSTDTQYF	TGTGCCAGCAGCTTGGTTGCCTCTAGCACAGATACGCAGTATTTT
TRBV7-9	NA	TRBJ1-1	NA	CASSLLGEVNTEAFF	TGTGCCAGCAGCTTGTTGGGGGAGGTGAACACTGAAGCTTTCTTT